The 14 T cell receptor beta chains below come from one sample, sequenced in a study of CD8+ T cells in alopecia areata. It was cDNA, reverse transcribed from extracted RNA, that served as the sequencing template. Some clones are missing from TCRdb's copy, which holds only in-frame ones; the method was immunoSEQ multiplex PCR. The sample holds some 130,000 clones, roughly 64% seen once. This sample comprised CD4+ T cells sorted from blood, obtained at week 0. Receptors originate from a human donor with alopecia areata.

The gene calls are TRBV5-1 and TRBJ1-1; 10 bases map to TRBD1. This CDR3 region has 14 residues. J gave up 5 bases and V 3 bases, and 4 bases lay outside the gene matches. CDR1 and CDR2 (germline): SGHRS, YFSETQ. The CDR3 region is CASSWDRGGTEAFF. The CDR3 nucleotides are TGCGCCAGCAGCTGGGACAGGGGAGGGACTGAAGCTTTCTTT.

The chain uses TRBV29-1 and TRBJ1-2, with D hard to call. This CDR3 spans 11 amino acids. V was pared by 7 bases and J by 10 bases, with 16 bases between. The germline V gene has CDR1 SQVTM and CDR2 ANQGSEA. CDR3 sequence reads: CSARGLEAYTF. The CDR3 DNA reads TGCAGCGCCAGAGGGCTAGAGGCCTACACCTTC.

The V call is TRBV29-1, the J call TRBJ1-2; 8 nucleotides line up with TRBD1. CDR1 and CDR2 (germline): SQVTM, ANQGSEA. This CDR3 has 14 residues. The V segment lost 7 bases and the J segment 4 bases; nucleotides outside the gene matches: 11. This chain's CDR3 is CSAGTGPGFYGYTF. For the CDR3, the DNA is TGCAGCGCAGGGACAGGTCCGGGATTCTATGGCTACACCTTC.

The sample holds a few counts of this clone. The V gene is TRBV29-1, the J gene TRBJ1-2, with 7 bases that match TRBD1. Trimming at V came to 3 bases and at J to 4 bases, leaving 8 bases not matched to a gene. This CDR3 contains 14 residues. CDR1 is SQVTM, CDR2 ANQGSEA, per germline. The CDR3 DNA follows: TGCAGCGTTGACCCCAGGGGGGAAAGCTATGGCTACACCTTC. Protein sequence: CSVDPRGESYGYTF.

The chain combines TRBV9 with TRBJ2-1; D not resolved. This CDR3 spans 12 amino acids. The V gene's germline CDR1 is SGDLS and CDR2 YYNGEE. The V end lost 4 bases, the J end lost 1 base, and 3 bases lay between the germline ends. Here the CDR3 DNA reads TGTGCCAGCAGCATTTCCTACAATGAGCAGTTCTTC. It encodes CASSISYNEQFF.

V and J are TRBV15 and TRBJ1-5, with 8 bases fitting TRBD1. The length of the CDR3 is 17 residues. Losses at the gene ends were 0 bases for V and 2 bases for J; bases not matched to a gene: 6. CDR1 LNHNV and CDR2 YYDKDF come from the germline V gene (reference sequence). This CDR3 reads CATSRDPPGGGNQPQHF. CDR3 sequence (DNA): TGTGCCACCAGCAGAGATCCCCCAGGGGGCGGCAATCAGCCCCAGCATTTT.

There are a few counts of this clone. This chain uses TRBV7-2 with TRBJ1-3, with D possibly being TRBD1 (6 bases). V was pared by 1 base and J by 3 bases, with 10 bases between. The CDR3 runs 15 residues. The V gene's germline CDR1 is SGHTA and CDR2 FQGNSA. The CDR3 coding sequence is TGTGCCAGCAGCTTAGGAGGGGGGTTTGGAAACACCATATATTTT. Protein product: CASSLGGGFGNTIYF.

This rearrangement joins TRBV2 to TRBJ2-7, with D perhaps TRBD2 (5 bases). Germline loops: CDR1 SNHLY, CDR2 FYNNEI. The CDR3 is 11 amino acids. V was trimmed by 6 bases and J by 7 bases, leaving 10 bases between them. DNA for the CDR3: TGTGCCAGCAGCAGCCGGGGAGAGCAGTACTTC. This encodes CASSSRGEQYF.

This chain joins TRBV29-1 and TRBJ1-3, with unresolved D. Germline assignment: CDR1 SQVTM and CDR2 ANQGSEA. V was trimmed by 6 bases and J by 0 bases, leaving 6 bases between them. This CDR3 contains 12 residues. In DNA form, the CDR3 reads TGCAGCGTGAAGGGCTCTGGAAACACCATATATTTT. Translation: CSVKGSGNTIYF.

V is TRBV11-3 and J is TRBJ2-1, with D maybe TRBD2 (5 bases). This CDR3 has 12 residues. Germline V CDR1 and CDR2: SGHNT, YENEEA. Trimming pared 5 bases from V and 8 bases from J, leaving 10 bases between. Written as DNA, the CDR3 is TGTGCCAGCAGCCCCCGGGGTGATGAGCAGTTCTTC. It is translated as CASSPRGDEQFF.

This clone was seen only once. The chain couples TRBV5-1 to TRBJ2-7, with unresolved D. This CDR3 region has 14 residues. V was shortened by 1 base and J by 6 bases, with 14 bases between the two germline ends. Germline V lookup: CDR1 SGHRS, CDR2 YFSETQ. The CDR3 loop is CASSLSPQTPEQYF. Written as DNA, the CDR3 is TGCGCCAGCAGCTTGTCCCCCCAGACACCCGAGCAGTACTTC. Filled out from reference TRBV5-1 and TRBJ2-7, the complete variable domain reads KAGVTQTPRYLIKTRGQQVTLSCSPISGHRSVSWYQQTPGQGLQFLFEYFSETQRNKGNFPGRFSGRQFSNSRSEMNVSTLELGDSALYLCASSLSPQTPEQYFGPGTRLTVT.

DNA of the CDR3: TGTGCCAGCAGCTTAGTTTCGAATGAGCAGTTCTTC. Encoded protein: CASSLVSNEQFF. J is TRBJ2-1 and V is TRBV7-3; D uncertain. V was trimmed by 2 bases and J by 7 bases, leaving 6 bases between them. Germline V gene sequence: CDR1 SGHTA, CDR2 FQGTGA. The CDR3 spans 12 residues.

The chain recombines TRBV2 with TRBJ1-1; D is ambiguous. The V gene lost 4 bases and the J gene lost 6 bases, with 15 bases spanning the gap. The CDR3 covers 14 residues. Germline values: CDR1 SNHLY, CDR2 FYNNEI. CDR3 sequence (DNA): TGTGCCAGCAGTGGACCTCTCGGAGGGCCTGAAGCTTTCTTT. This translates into CASSGPLGGPEAFF.

CDR3 sequence (DNA): TGTGCCAGCACCCCAGGGGAAGGTCAGCCCCAGCATTTT. Protein product: CASTPGEGQPQHF. This sequence joins TRBV11-1 and TRBJ1-5, with D perhaps matching TRBD1 (6 bases). The CDR3 spans 13 residues. Trimming cost V 7 bases and J 6 bases, with 13 bases left between them. The germline V gene has CDR1 SGHAT and CDR2 FQDESV (reference sequence).